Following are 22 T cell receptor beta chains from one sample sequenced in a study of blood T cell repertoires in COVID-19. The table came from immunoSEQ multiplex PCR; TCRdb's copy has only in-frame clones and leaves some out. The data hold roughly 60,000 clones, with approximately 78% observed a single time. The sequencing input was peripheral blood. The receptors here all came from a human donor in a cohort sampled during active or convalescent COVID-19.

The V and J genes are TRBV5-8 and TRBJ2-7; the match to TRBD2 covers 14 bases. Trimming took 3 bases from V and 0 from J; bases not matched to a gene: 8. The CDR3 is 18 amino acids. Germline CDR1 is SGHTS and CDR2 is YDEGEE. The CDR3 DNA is TGTGCCAGCAGCTGGGGGACTAGCGGGGGAAAGAGCTCCTACGAGCAGTACTTC. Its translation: CASSWGTSGGKSSYEQYF. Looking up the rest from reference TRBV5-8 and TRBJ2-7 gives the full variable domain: EAGVTQSPTHLIKTRGQQATLRCSPISGHTSVYWYQQALGLGLQFLLWYDEGEERNRGNFPPRFSGRQFPNYSSELNVNALELEDSALYLCASSWGTSGGKSSYEQYFGPGTRLTVT.

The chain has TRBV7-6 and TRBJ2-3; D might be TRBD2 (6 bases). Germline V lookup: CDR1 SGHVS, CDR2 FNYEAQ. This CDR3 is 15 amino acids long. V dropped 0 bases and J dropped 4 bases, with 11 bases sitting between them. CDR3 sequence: CASSLADRRADTQYF. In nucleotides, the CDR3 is TGTGCCAGCAGCTTAGCGGATCGGAGGGCAGATACGCAGTATTTT.

Here the CDR3 reads CASSQGTESRVYGYTF. Here the CDR3 DNA reads TGTGCCAGCAGCCAAGGGACGGAGTCCAGGGTCTATGGCTACACCTTC. The chain combines TRBV4-2 with TRBJ1-2, with D possibly being TRBD1 (5 bases). Germline CDR1 LGHNA, CDR2 YNFKEQ. V lost 1 base to trimming and J lost 4 bases, with 16 bases between them. The CDR3 is made up of 16 amino acids.

The CDR3 spells CASSSGHPNTEAFF. DNA of the CDR3: TGTGCCAGTAGTTCAGGACACCCGAACACTGAAGCTTTCTTT. The V and J genes are TRBV19 and TRBJ1-1; D possibly corresponds to TRBD1 (5 bases). The CDR3 is made up of 14 amino acids. Trimming took 5 bases from V and 1 from J, leaving 11 bases between them. The germline CDR1 and CDR2 sequences are LNHDA and SQIVND (reference sequence).

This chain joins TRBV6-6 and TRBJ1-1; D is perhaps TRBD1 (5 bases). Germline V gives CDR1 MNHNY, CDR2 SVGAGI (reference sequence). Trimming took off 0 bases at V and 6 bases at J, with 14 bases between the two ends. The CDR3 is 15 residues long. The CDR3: CASSYSSGPTAEAFF. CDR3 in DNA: TGTGCCAGCAGTTACTCGTCAGGCCCGACAGCTGAAGCTTTCTTT.

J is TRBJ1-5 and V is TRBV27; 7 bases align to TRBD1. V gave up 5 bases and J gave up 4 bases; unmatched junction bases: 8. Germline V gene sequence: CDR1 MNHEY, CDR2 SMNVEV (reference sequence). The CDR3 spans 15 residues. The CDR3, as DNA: TGTGCCAGCAGTCCGTTACAGGGGAAGAATCAGCCCCAGCATTTT. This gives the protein CASSPLQGKNQPQHF.

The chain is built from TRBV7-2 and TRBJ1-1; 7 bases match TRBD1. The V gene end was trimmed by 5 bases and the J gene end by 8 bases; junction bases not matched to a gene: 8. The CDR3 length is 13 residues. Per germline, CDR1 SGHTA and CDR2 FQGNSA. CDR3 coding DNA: TGTGCCAGCAGCCCCACCACAGGGGCAGAAGCTTTCTTT. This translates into CASSPTTGAEAFF.

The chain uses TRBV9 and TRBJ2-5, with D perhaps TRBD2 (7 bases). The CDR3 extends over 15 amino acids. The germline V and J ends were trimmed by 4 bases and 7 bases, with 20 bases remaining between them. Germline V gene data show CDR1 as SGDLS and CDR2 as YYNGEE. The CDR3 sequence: CASSLEGGEKGTQYF. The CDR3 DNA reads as TGTGCCAGCAGCCTAGAAGGGGGGGAGAAAGGGACCCAGTACTTC.

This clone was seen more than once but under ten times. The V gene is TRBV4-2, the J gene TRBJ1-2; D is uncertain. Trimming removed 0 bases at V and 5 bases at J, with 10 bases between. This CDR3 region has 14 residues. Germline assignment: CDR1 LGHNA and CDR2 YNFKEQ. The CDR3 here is CASSQDRTRYGYTF. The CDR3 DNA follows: TGTGCCAGCAGCCAAGACCGGACTAGGTATGGCTACACCTTC.

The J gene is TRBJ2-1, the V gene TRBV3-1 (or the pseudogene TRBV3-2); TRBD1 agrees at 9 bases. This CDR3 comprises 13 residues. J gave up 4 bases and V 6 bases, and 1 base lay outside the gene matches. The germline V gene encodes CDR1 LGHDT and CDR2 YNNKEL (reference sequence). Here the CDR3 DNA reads TGTGCCAGCAGGACAGGGGGATACAATGAGCAGTTCTTC. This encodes CASRTGGYNEQFF.

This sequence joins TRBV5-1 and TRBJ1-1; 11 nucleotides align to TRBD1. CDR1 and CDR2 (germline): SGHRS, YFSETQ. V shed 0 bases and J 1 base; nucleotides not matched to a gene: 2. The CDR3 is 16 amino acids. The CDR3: CASSLGGTGGNTEAFF. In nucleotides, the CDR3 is TGCGCCAGCAGCTTGGGTGGGACAGGGGGGAACACTGAAGCTTTCTTT. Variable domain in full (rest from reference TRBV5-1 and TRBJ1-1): KAGVTQTPRYLIKTRGQQVTLSCSPISGHRSVSWYQQTPGQGLQFLFEYFSETQRNKGNFPGRFSGRQFSNSRSEMNVSTLELGDSALYLCASSLGGTGGNTEAFFGQGTRLTVV.

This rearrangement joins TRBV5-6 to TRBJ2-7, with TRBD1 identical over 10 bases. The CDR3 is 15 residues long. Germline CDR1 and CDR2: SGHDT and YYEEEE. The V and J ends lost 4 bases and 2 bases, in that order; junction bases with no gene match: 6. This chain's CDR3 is CASSVIGTGAYEQYF. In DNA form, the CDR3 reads TGTGCCAGCAGCGTGATCGGGACAGGGGCCTACGAGCAGTACTTC.

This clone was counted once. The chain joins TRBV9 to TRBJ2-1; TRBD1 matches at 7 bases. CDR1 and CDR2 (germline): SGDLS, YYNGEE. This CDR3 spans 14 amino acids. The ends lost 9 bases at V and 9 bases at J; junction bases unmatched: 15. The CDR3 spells CATSGDREGSEQFF. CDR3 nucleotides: TGTGCCACCTCGGGTGACAGGGAAGGAAGTGAGCAGTTCTTC.

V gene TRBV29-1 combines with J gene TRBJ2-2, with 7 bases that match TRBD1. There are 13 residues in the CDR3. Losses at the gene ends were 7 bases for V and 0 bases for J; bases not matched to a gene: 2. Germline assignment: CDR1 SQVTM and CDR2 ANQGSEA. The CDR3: CSAGQTNTGELFF. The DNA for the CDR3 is TGCAGCGCGGGACAGACGAACACCGGGGAGCTGTTTTTT.

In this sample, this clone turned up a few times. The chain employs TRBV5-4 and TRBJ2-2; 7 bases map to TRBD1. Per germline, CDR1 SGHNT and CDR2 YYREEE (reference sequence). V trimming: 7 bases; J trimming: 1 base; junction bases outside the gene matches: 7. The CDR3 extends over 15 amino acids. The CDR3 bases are TGTGCCAGCTTACTACAGGGGAGGAACACCGGGGAGCTGTTTTTT. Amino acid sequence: CASLLQGRNTGELFF.

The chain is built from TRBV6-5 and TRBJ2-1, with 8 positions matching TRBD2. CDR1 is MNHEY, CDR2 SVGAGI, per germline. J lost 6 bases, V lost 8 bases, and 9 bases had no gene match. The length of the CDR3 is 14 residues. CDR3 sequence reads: CASLGAGGPNEQFF. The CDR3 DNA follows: TGTGCCAGCTTAGGGGCGGGGGGCCCCAATGAGCAGTTCTTC.

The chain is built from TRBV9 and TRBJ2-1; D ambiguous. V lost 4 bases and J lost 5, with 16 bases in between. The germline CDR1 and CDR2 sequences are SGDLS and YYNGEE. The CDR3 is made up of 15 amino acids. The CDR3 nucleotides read TGTGCCAGCAGCCCCACTCCCCAGGCCCACAATGAGCAGTTCTTC. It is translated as CASSPTPQAHNEQFF.

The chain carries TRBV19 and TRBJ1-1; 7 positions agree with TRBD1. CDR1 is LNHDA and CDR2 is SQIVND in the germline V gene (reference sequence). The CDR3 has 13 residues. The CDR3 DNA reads TGTGTCTCTTACAGGGGCCGGAACACTGAAGCTTTCTTT. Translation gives CVSYRGRNTEAFF.

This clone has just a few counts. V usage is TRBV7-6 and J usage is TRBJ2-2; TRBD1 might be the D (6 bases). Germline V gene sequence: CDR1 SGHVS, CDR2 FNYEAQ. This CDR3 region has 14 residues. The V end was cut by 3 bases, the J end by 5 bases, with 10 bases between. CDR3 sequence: CASSLETGTGELFF. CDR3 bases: TGTGCCAGCAGCTTGGAAACAGGGACCGGGGAGCTGTTTTTT. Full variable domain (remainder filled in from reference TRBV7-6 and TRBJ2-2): GAGVSQSPRYKVTKRGQDVALRCDPISGHVSLYWYRQALGQGPEFLTYFNYEAQQDKSGLPNDRFSAERPEGSISTLTIQRTEQRDSAMYRCASSLETGTGELFFGEGSRLTVL.

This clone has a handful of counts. The CDR3 region is CASSLTQGGDGYTF. The CDR3 DNA is TGTGCCAGCAGCTTGACACAGGGGGGCGATGGCTACACCTTC. V gene TRBV13 combines with J gene TRBJ1-2, with 8 bases aligning to TRBD1. The CDR3 runs to 14 residues. V trimming: 3 bases; J trimming: 6 bases; junction bases outside the gene matches: 6. CDR1 PRHDT and CDR2 FYEKMQ come from the germline V gene (reference sequence).

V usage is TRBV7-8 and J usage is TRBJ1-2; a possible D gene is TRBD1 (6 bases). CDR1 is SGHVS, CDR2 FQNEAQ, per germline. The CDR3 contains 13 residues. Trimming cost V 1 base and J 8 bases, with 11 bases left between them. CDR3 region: CASSLVRGGGYTF. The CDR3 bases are TGTGCCAGCAGCTTAGTCAGGGGCGGGGGCTACACCTTC.

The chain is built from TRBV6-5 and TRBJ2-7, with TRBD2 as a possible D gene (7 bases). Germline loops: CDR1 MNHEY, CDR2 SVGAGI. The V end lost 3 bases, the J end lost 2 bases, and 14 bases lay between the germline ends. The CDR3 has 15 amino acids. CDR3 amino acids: CASSYSGGTAYEQYF. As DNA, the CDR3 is TGTGCCAGCAGTTATTCGGGGGGCACGGCCTACGAGCAGTACTTC.